The 28 T cell receptor beta chains reported below all come from one sample, sequenced in a study of T cell repertoires in cytomegalovirus infection. One entry per CDR3 protein results from TCRdb running MiXCR on the reads. The sample lists around 530,000 distinct CDR3 sequences; about a quarter were seen once. The sequencing sample was made of PBMCs. Receptor source: a human donor in good health (CMV status not recorded). Some clones in this sample may be carry-over from other donors' samples.

This clonotype was seen a handful of times. The rearrangement uses TRBV11-2 and TRBJ2-3, with TRBD2 matching over 9 bases. V lost 3 bases and J lost 10; bases outside the gene matches: 8. From germline, CDR1 is SGHAT and CDR2 FQNNGV. The CDR3 runs 14 residues. The CDR3, as DNA: TGTGCCAGCAGCTTCCGTGTTAGCGGGAGTGCGCAGTATTTT. Residues: CASSFRVSGSAQYF.

This clonotype was seen a handful of times. The rearrangement uses TRBV11-3 and TRBJ2-1; a possible D gene is TRBD2 (6 bases). Germline CDR1 is SGHNT and CDR2 is YENEEA. The length of the CDR3 is 14 residues. The ends were cut back, 5 bases at V and 9 bases at J, with 17 bases in the middle. The CDR3: CASSRGLLAFEQFF. In DNA, the CDR3 is TGTGCCAGCAGCCGAGGACTATTGGCTTTTGAGCAGTTCTTC.

This clonotype was recorded a few times. This chain uses TRBV4-1 with TRBJ1-4; 9 bases align to TRBD1. The germline V gene encodes CDR1 MGHRA and CDR2 YSYEKL. The CDR3 has 15 amino acids. Unmatched junction bases numbered 6, after V lost 3 bases and J lost 7 bases. CDR3 nucleotides: TGCGCCAGCAGCCACCGGGACAGGGAGATTGAAAAACTGTTTTTT. This encodes CASSHRDREIEKLFF.

The rearrangement links TRBV27 to TRBJ2-1; the D is unclear. The CDR3 is made up of 14 amino acids. Per germline, CDR1 MNHEY and CDR2 SMNVEV (reference sequence). The ends were cut back, 3 bases at V and 0 bases at J, with 6 bases in the middle. The CDR3 DNA reads as TGTGCCAGCAGTTTCGGCCCCTCCTACAATGAGCAGTTCTTC. It is translated as CASSFGPSYNEQFF.

This chain joins TRBV6-7 and TRBJ2-2, with 9 positions matching TRBD1. TRBV6-7 is assigned to the ORF class and has an uncertain function. This CDR3 region has 15 residues. V lost 7 bases, J lost 4 bases, and 7 bases stayed unmatched. The CDR3 DNA is TGTGCCAGCATCCGGGACAGGGAGACCACCGGGGAGCTGTTTTTT. Its protein product is CASIRDRETTGELFF.

The genes are TRBV6-5 and TRBJ1-3; the match to TRBD1 covers 9 bases. Per the germline V gene, CDR1 is MNHEY and CDR2 is SVGAGI. Trimming removed 1 base from V and 2 bases from J; junction bases left unmatched: 9. The CDR3 spans 18 residues. The CDR3 nucleotides are TGTGCCAGCAGTTACTTGAGACAGGGGGTCTCCGCTGGAAACACCATATATTTT. It specifies CASSYLRQGVSAGNTIYF.

The table lists this clonotype with many counts. DNA for the CDR3: TGTGCCAGCAGGTCAGGGGATCAGCCCCAGCATTTT. This codes for CASRSGDQPQHF. The chain uses TRBV12-3 or TRBV12-4 and TRBJ1-5, with a possible D match to TRBD1 (6 bases). This CDR3 comprises 12 residues. V dropped 6 bases and J dropped 5 bases, with 8 bases sitting between them.

The V and J genes are TRBV6-6 and TRBJ1-2; D might be TRBD1 (6 bases). V was shortened by 2 bases and J by 4 bases, with 11 bases between the two germline ends. The CDR3 is 14 residues long. Germline CDR1 is MNHNY and CDR2 is SVGAGI (reference sequence). The CDR3 here is CASSYVGQLYGYTF. In DNA, the CDR3 is TGTGCCAGCAGTTACGTAGGACAGCTCTATGGCTACACCTTC.

This chain connects TRBV14 to TRBJ2-1; D remains unclear. Germline V gene sequence: CDR1 SGHDN, CDR2 FVKESK. V lost 4 bases and J lost 9, with 13 bases in between. The CDR3 has 13 residues. The CDR3 region has the DNA TGTGCCAGCAGCCTCGTTCAGCGCGGTGAGCAGTTCTTC. Residues: CASSLVQRGEQFF. The full variable domain, completed using reference TRBV14 and TRBJ2-1, is EAGVTQFPSHSVIEKGQTVTLRCDPISGHDNLYWYRRVMGKEIKFLLHFVKESKQDESGMPNNRFLAERTGGTYSTLKVQPAELEDSGVYFCASSLVQRGEQFFGPGTRLTVL.

In regard to this clonotype: A clone one base away is much larger, so this may be a read error. The V call is TRBV7-2, the J call TRBJ2-6, with D possibly TRBD1 on 5 matching bases. The CDR3 spans 14 residues. Germline CDR1 reads SGHTA; CDR2 reads FQGNSA. The CDR3 coding sequence is TGTGCCACTCCGCGAGGCTCTGGGGCCAACGCCCTGACTTTC. Residues: CATPRGSGANALTF.

In its sample, this clonotype was seen a few times. This sequence joins TRBV11-2 and TRBJ2-3, with 14 bases matching TRBD2. The CDR3 runs to 18 residues. The V segment lost 4 bases and the J segment 3 bases; nucleotides outside the gene matches: 9. From germline, CDR1 is SGHAT and CDR2 FQNNGV. The CDR3 is CASSSTRTSGRSTDTQYF. In DNA, the CDR3 is TGTGCCAGCAGCTCCACGCGGACTAGCGGGAGGTCGACAGATACGCAGTATTTT.

V and J are TRBV20-1 and TRBJ2-1; TRBD2 agrees at 8 bases. The CDR3 loop spans 15 amino acids. Germline V gene data show CDR1 as DFQATT and CDR2 as SNEGSKA (reference sequence). Unmatched junction bases numbered 7, after V lost 4 bases and J lost 2 bases. The CDR3 DNA sequence: TGCAGTGCTACGGGCGGGGGGATCGCCTACAATGAGCAGTTCTTC. It yields the protein CSATGGGIAYNEQFF.

This clonotype was seen only a few times. This rearrangement joins TRBV19 to TRBJ2-5; TRBD2 agrees at 8 bases. This CDR3 is 12 amino acids long. V shed 10 bases, J shed 5 bases, and the junction held 6 bases outside the gene matches. Germline values: CDR1 LNHDA, CDR2 SQIVND (reference sequence). The DNA of the CDR3 is TGTGCCACCTCCGCGGGGGGCGAGACCCAGTACTTC. The encoded protein is CATSAGGETQYF.

This clonotype has more than one count but fewer than ten. V is TRBV15 and J is TRBJ1-2; D remains unclear. Looked up from germline, CDR1 is LNHNV and CDR2 is YYDKDF (reference sequence). V was trimmed by 7 bases and J by 8 bases, leaving 20 bases between them. This CDR3 comprises 14 residues. The CDR3 DNA reads as TGTGCCACCACCGTCGGAGCAGGTATTGGAGGCTACACCTTC. Protein product: CATTVGAGIGGYTF.

V usage is TRBV6-5 and J usage is TRBJ1-3; 9 bases align to TRBD1. CDR1 is MNHEY and CDR2 is SVGAGI in the germline V gene. Losses at the gene ends were 0 bases for V and 11 bases for J; bases not matched to a gene: 8. CDR3 length: 15 amino acids. The CDR3 loop reads CASSYSRTGDMPIYF. For the CDR3, the DNA is TGTGCCAGCAGTTACTCGAGGACAGGGGATATGCCCATATATTTT.

This clonotype was counted a few times. CDR3 amino acids: CASSLSQGSQPQHF. CDR3 DNA sequence: TGTGCCAGCAGTTTATCGCAGGGAAGTCAGCCCCAGCATTTT. The chain uses TRBV28 and TRBJ1-5; tentatively, D is TRBD1 (5 bases). The V gene's germline CDR1 is MDHEN and CDR2 SYDVKM. Trimming pared 1 base from V and 6 bases from J, leaving 10 bases between. The CDR3 totals 14 residues.

This chain links TRBV12-3 or TRBV12-4 with TRBJ1-1, with D tentatively TRBD1 (5 bases). Trimming left V 5 bases short and J 1 base short, with 17 bases between. CDR3 length: 16 residues. This chain's CDR3 is CASSPSSGTKNTEAFF. CDR3 bases: TGTGCCAGCAGTCCCTCCTCCGGGACGAAGAACACTGAAGCTTTCTTT.

This chain links TRBV4-3 with TRBJ2-5, with 9 positions matching TRBD1. Germline trimming cut 4 bases from V and 5 bases from J; bases unmatched to any gene: 8. The germline V gene encodes CDR1 LGHNA and CDR2 YSLEER. CDR3 length: 15 residues. CDR3 region: CASSPDRGHGETQYF. In nucleotides, the CDR3 is TGCGCCAGCAGCCCGGACAGGGGCCACGGGGAGACCCAGTACTTC.

The chain is built from TRBV11-2 and TRBJ1-5; D might be TRBD1 (5 bases). The germline V gene encodes CDR1 SGHAT and CDR2 FQNNGV. Trimming pared 3 bases from V and 0 bases from J, leaving 9 bases between. The CDR3 loop spans 15 amino acids. The CDR3 DNA is TGTGCCAGCAGCTTGGGCAGGGCTAGCAATCAGCCCCAGCATTTT. Its protein product is CASSLGRASNQPQHF.

The chain carries TRBV30 and TRBJ1-1; the D is unclear. The CDR3 contains 13 residues. From germline, CDR1 is GTSNPN and CDR2 SVGIG (reference sequence). V lost 4 bases and J lost 1, with 10 bases in between. CDR3 protein: CAWTRTQNTEAFF. The CDR3, as DNA: TGTGCCTGGACCCGAACTCAGAACACTGAAGCTTTCTTT.

This clonotype was found a few times. The CDR3 DNA reads as TGTGCCAGCAACCCCGGGACTAGCGGGAGGGGGGCCAAAAACATTCAGTACTTC. It specifies CASNPGTSGRGAKNIQYF. V usage is TRBV12-3 or TRBV12-4 and J usage is TRBJ2-4, with TRBD2 matching 16 bases. The CDR3 spans 18 residues. After removal of 7 bases from V and 1 base from J, the junction contained 7 bases not matched to a gene.

This chain connects TRBV5-1 to TRBJ1-2; D might be TRBD1 (5 bases). The V gene's germline CDR1 is SGHRS and CDR2 YFSETQ. V gave up 4 bases and J gave up 3 bases, with 16 bases separating them. CDR3 size: 15 residues. CDR3 nucleotide sequence: TGCGCCAGCAGCCAGGGCCCTCCAGAAGACTATGGCTACACCTTC. The encoded protein is CASSQGPPEDYGYTF.

The V and J genes are TRBV5-4 and TRBJ2-2, with D uncertain. Trimming cost V 7 bases and J 3 bases, with 13 bases left between them. The CDR3 consists of 14 residues. Germline CDR1 is SGHNT and CDR2 is YYREEE (reference sequence). CDR3 loop: CASRYSLDTGELFF. DNA of the CDR3: TGTGCCAGCCGATACAGTTTGGACACCGGGGAGCTGTTTTTT. Filled out from reference TRBV5-4 and TRBJ2-2, the complete variable domain reads ETGVTQSPTHLIKTRGQQVTLRCSSQSGHNTVSWYQQALGQGPQFIFQYYREEENGRGNFPPRFSGLQFPNYSSELNVNALELDDSALYLCASRYSLDTGELFFGEGSRLTVL.

A few counts support this clonotype. The chain has TRBV7-9 and TRBJ1-2, with 8 bases that match TRBD1. There are 15 residues in the CDR3. The germline CDR1 and CDR2 sequences are SEHNR and FQNEAQ (reference sequence). V was pared by 1 base and J by 5 bases, with 6 bases of the junction left unmatched. The CDR3 bases are TGTGCCAGCAGCTTAGAGGGGGGACAGGAGTATGGCTACACCTTC. It specifies CASSLEGGQEYGYTF.

V is TRBV4-3 and J is TRBJ1-5; D may be TRBD1 (6 bases). CDR3 length: 15 residues. Germline CDR1 and CDR2: LGHNA and YSLEER. Trimming cost V 0 bases and J 4 bases, with 10 bases left between them. CDR3 nucleotide sequence: TGCGCCAGCAGCCAAGATGGGACACAGAATCAGCCCCAGCATTTT. It yields the protein CASSQDGTQNQPQHF.

This clonotype was found a few times. The gene calls are TRBV6-2 or TRBV6-3 and TRBJ2-1, with TRBD2 identical over 12 bases. The CDR3 has 13 amino acids. Losses at the gene ends were 6 bases for V and 10 bases for J; bases not matched to a gene: 4. Germline CDR1 and CDR2: MNHEY and SVGEGT. CDR3 residues: CASSPTSGGEQFF. The CDR3 DNA follows: TGTGCCAGCAGCCCTACTAGCGGGGGGGAGCAGTTCTTC.

This clonotype was seen many times. This chain connects TRBV29-1 to TRBJ2-3; D possibly corresponds to TRBD2 (6 bases). CDR1 is SQVTM and CDR2 is ANQGSEA in the germline V gene. Trimming stripped 7 bases from V and 2 bases from J, with 16 bases between. The CDR3 length is 14 residues. The CDR3 loop is CSASGGEVTDTQYF. DNA of the CDR3: TGCAGCGCCTCCGGTGGGGAGGTCACAGATACGCAGTATTTT.

The chain recombines TRBV5-1 with TRBJ1-4; D is unresolved. Germline assignment: CDR1 SGHRS and CDR2 YFSETQ. V was pared by 4 bases and J by 8 bases, with 12 bases between. This CDR3 is 13 amino acids long. In DNA form, the CDR3 reads TGCGCCAGCAGCGGGTCAGCCGGGGAAAAACTGTTTTTT. Amino acids: CASSGSAGEKLFF.